This TCR beta chain appears in the sequencing data of a study of blood T cell repertoires in COVID-19. About the research overall: Sources were T cells, B-cell-depleted T cells, or PBMCs; the material itself was cDNA or gDNA.

V was clipped by 4 bases and J by 1 base; unmatched bases: 5. Germline CDR1 is MGHDK and CDR2 is SYGVNS. There are 15 residues in the CDR3. As processed by the authors: Amplification from reference gene primers served as the basis for estimated nucleated cell counts. TCRdb's table, derived via immunoSEQ multiplex PCR, lists solely in-frame clones and lacks some. V, J and clone size are taken as reported in that table, and D and trimming were inferred from the DNA itself. Here the sample spans 80,000 to 95,000 clones, under 90% being singletons. The sequence was collected from a man older than 75 with acute or convalescent COVID-19. V and J are TRBV25-1 and TRBJ2-7; 9 nucleotides agree with TRBD1. The sample consisted of peripheral blood. The CDR3 sequence is CASSGSGTGSYEQYF. The CDR3 DNA reads as TGTGCCAGCAGTGGTTCAGGGACAGGGTCCTACGAGCAGTACTTC.